The clone carrying this TCR beta chain was seen only once. The antigen remains undetermined. This record comes from a study of graft-versus-host responses after intestinal transplantation. Across the whole study: Uniformly, recipients were administered anti-thymocyte globulin induction with subsequent tacrolimus and steroids for two to three years.

TCRdb's copy holds only in-frame clones and misses some; the assay was immunoSEQ multiplex PCR. The table includes some 86,000 clones, roughly nine tenths detected once. Per germline, CDR1 SGHNT and CDR2 YYREEE (reference sequence). Trimming left V 3 bases short and J 3 bases short, with 22 bases between. The CDR3 totals 17 residues. Broader study findings: With peak circulating GvH clone levels came an association with early post-transplant HvG declines. GvH clones appeared in recipient marrow, some first in ileum or blood.

This TCR was recovered from a human donor who was the organ donor for an intestinal transplant. This sequence joins TRBV5-4 and TRBJ2-7; D may be TRBD2 (6 bases). Sequences were derived from unstimulated CD4+ T cells sorted from spleen or lymph node cells, sampled before transplant. This CDR3 is CASSSTPKRRRDYEQYF. For the CDR3, the DNA is TGTGCCAGCAGCTCGACCCCTAAAAGACGGAGGGACTACGAGCAGTACTTC.